This is a list of T cell receptor beta chains from one sample in a study of spatial heterogeneity in lung cancer. TCRdb reprocessed the 5' RACE reads via MiXCR and lists one record per CDR3 protein. The repertoire holds over a thousand distinct CDR3 sequences, with approximately 4.9% as singletons. The input for sequencing was lung tumor tissue, taken at surgery. The source of these receptors is a male donor with early-stage non-small cell lung cancer. Both conserved end residues are part of each CDR3. The D gene is left open where the match is weak. Clone size appears in some rows only: once, few, many, or a class for an expanded clone.

d_call j_call v_call clone_size cdr3_aa cdr3_nt
- TRBJ1-1 TRBV27 medium-sized CASRGPLNTEAFF TGTGCCAGCAGGGGACCTTTGAACACTGAAGCTTTCTTT
- TRBJ2-5 TRBV27 medium-sized CASSRVVQETQYF TGTGCCAGCAGTCGGGTTGTACAAGAGACCCAGTACTTC
TRBD1 TRBJ1-2 TRBV27 - CASSISGTGVVGYTF TGTGCCAGCAGTATATCCGGGACAGGGGTCGTTGGCTACACCTTC
- TRBJ2-7 TRBV20-1 large CSASSYGGARYEQYF TGCAGTGCAAGTTCCTATGGCGGGGCAAGGTACGAGCAGTACTTC
TRBD1 TRBJ1-5 TRBV19 medium-sized CASHTGQGISRGNQPQHF TGTGCCAGTCACACCGGACAGGGGATAAGTCGTGGCAATCAGCCCCAGCATTTT
- TRBJ2-1 TRBV5-5 medium-sized CASSLVYRAHRDYNEQFF TGTGCCAGCAGCTTGGTCTACAGGGCTCACCGGGATTACAATGAGCAGTTCTTC
TRBD1 TRBJ2-4 TRBV2 medium-sized CASSLQGAILAKNIQYF TGTGCCAGCAGTTTACAGGGGGCGATCCTAGCCAAAAACATTCAGTACTTC
- TRBJ2-7 TRBV6-5 large CASTQGSEQYF TGTGCCAGCACCCAGGGATCCGAGCAGTACTTC
TRBD2 TRBJ2-1 TRBV24-1 medium-sized CATSDLGTSGRAGNEQFF TGTGCCACCAGTGATCTTGGGACTAGCGGGAGGGCGGGCAATGAGCAGTTCTTC
- TRBJ2-2 TRBV30 medium-sized CAWSFQRGSPLWPGELFF TGTGCCTGGAGTTTCCAACGGGGGTCGCCCTTATGGCCCGGGGAGCTGTTTTTT
TRBD1 TRBJ2-2 TRBV12-3/TRBV12-4 medium-sized CASEGQSNTGELFF TGTGCCAGCGAGGGACAGTCGAACACCGGGGAGCTGTTTTTT
- TRBJ2-5 TRBV18 medium-sized CASSSQPGKGKTQYF TGTGCCAGCTCATCCCAGCCGGGAAAGGGAAAGACCCAGTACTTC
TRBD2 TRBJ2-3 TRBV20-1 few CSAGLAGGPTDTQYF TGCAGTGCTGGACTAGCGGGAGGGCCCACAGATACGCAGTATTTT
- TRBJ2-1 TRBV18 few CASSPLPFPNEQFF TGTGCCAGCTCACCACTTCCGTTTCCCAATGAGCAGTTCTTC
- TRBJ1-5 TRBV28 large CASSFAGAGQPQHF TGTGCCAGCAGTTTTGCAGGGGCCGGTCAGCCCCAGCATTTT
- TRBJ2-1 TRBV27 medium-sized CASSRDGMTGGEQFF TGTGCCAGCAGTCGGGACGGTATGACTGGGGGTGAGCAGTTCTTC
- TRBJ2-5 TRBV18 medium-sized CASSPLAWEETQYF TGTGCCAGCTCACCACTAGCGTGGGAAGAGACCCAGTACTTC
TRBD1 TRBJ1-2 TRBV6-5 medium-sized CASSEDRGDGYTF TGTGCCAGCAGTGAGGACAGGGGGGATGGCTACACCTTC
- TRBJ2-7 TRBV6-5 medium-sized CASSNGGEQYF TGTGCCAGCAGTAACGGTGGCGAGCAGTACTTC
TRBD2 TRBJ2-3 TRBV7-9 medium-sized CASSSTRASLGGDTQYF TGTGCCAGCAGCTCCACGAGGGCTAGTCTGGGGGGGGATACGCAGTATTTT
- TRBJ2-2 TRBV5-4 medium-sized CASSRAGTETGELFF TGTGCCAGCAGCCGAGCAGGGACGGAGACCGGGGAGCTGTTTTTT
- TRBJ2-7 TRBV28 medium-sized CASSPFQYEQYF TGTGCCAGCAGTCCCTTCCAGTACGAGCAGTACTTC
TRBD1 TRBJ2-7 TRBV6-1 few CASNRQGIGTYEQYF TGTGCCAGCAACCGACAGGGGATAGGGACCTACGAGCAGTACTTC
TRBD2 TRBJ2-2 TRBV12-3/TRBV12-4 medium-sized CASSGTTLTGELFF TGTGCCAGCAGCGGGACTACCCTCACCGGGGAGCTGTTTTTT
TRBD1 TRBJ2-6 TRBV6-6 medium-sized CASSKIPGGGLAGANVLTF TGTGCCAGCAGTAAGATTCCAGGGGGTGGGCTCGCTGGGGCCAACGTCCTGACTTTC
TRBD2 TRBJ2-5 TRBV6-2/TRBV6-3 medium-sized CASSHPGLAGRGETQYF TGTGCCAGCAGTCATCCGGGACTAGCGGGGAGGGGAGAGACCCAGTACTTC
- TRBJ1-5 TRBV12-3/TRBV12-4 large CASRSGIGSGQPQHF TGTGCCAGCAGGAGCGGTATCGGTAGCGGACAGCCCCAGCATTTT
- TRBJ2-2 TRBV9 medium-sized CASSRQGGTGELFF TGTGCCAGTAGTCGACAGGGAGGGACCGGGGAGCTGTTTTTT
- TRBJ2-3 TRBV24-1 medium-sized CATSDPHSTDTQYF TGTGCCACCAGTGATCCTCACAGCACAGATACGCAGTATTTT
TRBD1 TRBJ2-3 TRBV28 medium-sized CASSGTGVEFTDTQYF TGTGCCAGCAGTGGGACAGGGGTGGAATTCACAGATACGCAGTATTTT
- TRBJ2-1 TRBV12-3/TRBV12-4 medium-sized CASSRSLYGANEQFF TGTGCCAGCAGCCGCAGCCTCTATGGGGCGAATGAGCAGTTCTTC
- TRBJ2-7 TRBV5-6 medium-sized CASSPTGFYEQYF TGTGCCAGCAGCCCAACAGGTTTCTACGAGCAGTACTTC
- TRBJ1-1 TRBV14 medium-sized CASSQQGTEAFF TGTGCCAGCAGCCAACAGGGCACTGAAGCTTTCTTT
TRBD2 TRBJ2-7 TRBV6-1 medium-sized CASSDSSGILYEQYF TGTGCCAGCAGTGATAGTAGCGGGATACTGTACGAGCAGTACTTC
TRBD1 TRBJ2-1 TRBV7-9 medium-sized CASSTWTGRNEQFF TGTGCCAGCAGCACCTGGACAGGGCGCAATGAGCAGTTCTTC
TRBD1 TRBJ1-5 TRBV6-6 medium-sized CASSYPGTGNQPQHF TGTGCCAGCAGTTACCCTGGGACAGGCAATCAGCCCCAGCATTTT
- TRBJ2-7 TRBV20-1 medium-sized CSAGSASYEQYF TGCAGTGCTGGCTCAGCCTCCTACGAGCAGTACTTC
- TRBJ1-5 TRBV30 large CAWRKDGRNQPQHF TGTGCCTGGAGGAAGGACGGTCGAAATCAGCCCCAGCATTTT
- TRBJ2-2 TRBV5-5 medium-sized CASSLFGSSNTGELFF TGTGCCAGCAGCTTGTTTGGCAGCTCGAACACCGGGGAGCTGTTTTTT
TRBD1 TRBJ2-7 TRBV5-1 medium-sized CASSKDRGGYEQYF TGCGCCAGCAGCAAGGACAGGGGAGGCTACGAGCAGTACTTC
TRBD2 TRBJ2-7 TRBV7-3 large CASSLNPSGSYEQYF TGTGCCAGCAGCTTAAATCCTAGCGGTTCCTACGAGCAGTACTTC
- TRBJ2-3 TRBV20-1 - CSANPGPGTQYF TGCAGTGCCAATCCGGGACCCGGTACGCAGTATTTT
- TRBJ2-7 TRBV28 medium-sized CASSPYTRIDEQYF TGTGCCAGCAGTCCCTACACACGAATAGACGAGCAGTACTTC
- TRBJ2-6 TRBV28 medium-sized CASSPGLSGANVLTF TGTGCCAGCAGTCCGGGCCTCTCTGGGGCCAACGTCCTGACTTTC
TRBD1 TRBJ1-1 TRBV12-3/TRBV12-4 medium-sized CASSFGTGFTEAFF TGTGCCAGCAGTTTCGGGACAGGGTTCACTGAAGCTTTCTTT
- TRBJ2-5 TRBV20-1 medium-sized CSASTETQYF TGCAGTGCAAGTACAGAGACCCAGTACTTC